The next 23 T cell receptor beta chains were all read from a single sample in a study of cytomegalovirus exposure and HLA in healthy donors. Using immunoSEQ multiplex PCR, the repertoire was profiled, and TCRdb retains in-frame clones only, with some absent. The table records more than 200,000 clones, around 91% of them present only once. Sequenced input: PBMCs. These receptors were collected from a woman aged 25 to 45 in good health and CMV-seronegative.

This chain connects TRBV7-8 to TRBJ2-1; tentative D call: TRBD1 (7 bases). CDR3 length: 17 amino acids. The V gene's germline CDR1 is SGHVS and CDR2 FQNEAQ. V lost 5 bases and J 2 bases, leaving 19 bases between the germline ends. The CDR3 protein is CASSPTSGGNTYNEQFF. The DNA of the CDR3 is TGTGCCAGCAGCCCCACCTCAGGGGGGAACACCTACAATGAGCAGTTCTTC.

The chain uses TRBV4-1 and TRBJ2-7; D may match TRBD1 or TRBD2 (5 bases each). Trimming removed 4 bases at V and 6 bases at J, with 25 bases between. The germline V gene encodes CDR1 MGHRA and CDR2 YSYEKL. The CDR3 is 17 residues long. This chain's CDR3 is CASSLRGVGDSGSEQYF. CDR3 DNA: TGCGCCAGCAGCCTAAGAGGGGTGGGGGATAGTGGTAGCGAGCAGTACTTC.

The V gene is TRBV9, the J gene TRBJ2-5, with D maybe TRBD1 (6 bases). From germline, CDR1 is SGDLS and CDR2 YYNGEE. The CDR3 is made up of 16 amino acids. V was cut by 0 bases and J by 5 bases, with 17 bases left in between. Here the CDR3 DNA reads TGTGCCAGCAGCGTAGATTCAGGGGCCACAATGGAGACCCAGTACTTC. Translation: CASSVDSGATMETQYF. The complete variable domain, with remaining parts taken from reference TRBV9 and TRBJ2-5, reads DSGVTQTPKHLITATGQRVTLRCSPRSGDLSVYWYQQSLDQGLQFLIQYYNGEERAKGNILERFSAQQFPDLHSELNLSSLELGDSALYFCASSVDSGATMETQYFGPGTRLLVL.

V and J are TRBV29-1 and TRBJ1-1; D gene unclear. Germline CDR1 is SQVTM and CDR2 is ANQGSEA. V dropped 6 bases and J dropped 5 bases, with 19 bases sitting between them. CDR3 length equals 14 residues. CDR3 DNA: TGCAGCGTGCTACGTGACTTGAGAGGGACTGAAGCTTTCTTT. Its translation is CSVLRDLRGTEAFF.

V and J are TRBV7-2 and TRBJ2-7, with D possibly being TRBD1 or TRBD2 (6 bases each). Germline values: CDR1 SGHTA, CDR2 FQGNSA. Trimming pared 5 bases from V and 3 bases from J, leaving 20 bases between. CDR3 length: 16 residues. The CDR3: CASSMGGVDPLYEQYF. The CDR3 nucleotides are TGTGCCAGCAGCATGGGGGGCGTGGACCCCCTCTACGAGCAGTACTTC.

V gene TRBV5-1 combines with J gene TRBJ2-1; D call uncertain. V was clipped by 1 base and J by 6 bases, with 5 bases between them. This CDR3 has 12 amino acids. Germline CDR1 is SGHRS and CDR2 is YFSETQ. The CDR3 is CASSLTPNEQFF. The CDR3 DNA follows: TGCGCCAGCAGCTTGACCCCCAATGAGCAGTTCTTC.

This clone has a single count. This CDR3 is CASSFGNSYNEQFF. Here the CDR3 DNA reads TGTGCCAGCAGTTTTGGCAATTCCTACAATGAGCAGTTCTTC. The J gene is TRBJ2-1, the V gene TRBV28; D ambiguous. V was clipped by 3 bases and J by 1 base, with 7 bases between them. The germline V gene encodes CDR1 MDHEN and CDR2 SYDVKM. The CDR3 has 14 residues.

The chain is built from TRBV7-3 and TRBJ2-3; D remains ambiguous. Germline CDR1 SGHTA, CDR2 FQGTGA. Trimming took off 3 bases at V and 0 bases at J, with 10 bases between the two ends. The CDR3 length is 15 residues. The CDR3 sequence: CASSFSGISTDTQYF. In nucleotides, the CDR3 is TGTGCCAGCAGCTTCTCCGGCATAAGCACAGATACGCAGTATTTT.

The chain links TRBV6-1 to TRBJ2-7, with D maybe TRBD1 (6 bases). Trimming removed 5 bases from V and 1 base from J, with 12 bases in between. The germline gives CDR1 MNHNS, CDR2 SASEGT. CDR3 size: 14 residues. CDR3 in amino acids: CASSITRGSYEQYF. CDR3 DNA sequence: TGTGCCAGCAGTATAACCAGGGGATCCTACGAGCAGTACTTC.

The chain couples TRBV28 to TRBJ1-1; no firm D call. The CDR3 loop spans 13 amino acids. V lost 5 bases and J 7 bases, leaving 14 bases between the germline ends. CDR1 is MDHEN, CDR2 SYDVKM, per germline. CDR3 sequence reads: CASSPRGFNEAFF. The CDR3 DNA sequence: TGTGCCAGCAGTCCGCGAGGATTCAATGAAGCTTTCTTT.

This sequence joins TRBV19 and TRBJ1-5, with 10 bases identical to TRBD1. CDR3 length: 15 residues. The germline V gene encodes CDR1 LNHDA and CDR2 SQIVND (reference sequence). Losses at the gene ends were 6 bases for V and 3 bases for J; bases not matched to a gene: 5. CDR3 nucleotide sequence: TGTGCCAGTAGCCCCGGGACAGGGGACAATCAGCCCCAGCATTTT. This sequence encodes CASSPGTGDNQPQHF.

The chain has TRBV28 and TRBJ2-7; D gene unclear. This CDR3 comprises 14 residues. CDR1 and CDR2 (germline): MDHEN, SYDVKM. Trimming stripped 3 bases from V and 2 bases from J, with 11 bases between. CDR3 bases: TGTGCCAGCAGTTTCGGTCGCCGACCCTACGAGCAGTACTTC. The encoded protein is CASSFGRRPYEQYF.

V and J are TRBV11-2 and TRBJ1-3; no definite D call. Germline V gene sequence: CDR1 SGHAT, CDR2 FQNNGV. Between the trimmed V and J ends, which lost 1 base and 3 bases, there was a span of 4 bases. This CDR3 spans 13 amino acids. CDR3 residues: CASSLVGGNTIYF. The CDR3, as DNA: TGTGCCAGCAGCTTAGTGGGTGGAAACACCATATATTTT.

Note on this clone: This specimen includes other DNA sequences encoding the same CDR3. V usage is TRBV5-1 and J usage is TRBJ2-2; 7 positions match TRBD2. The CDR3 extends over 13 amino acids. V dropped 4 bases and J dropped 5; count of bases not matched to a gene: 2. Germline V lookup: CDR1 SGHRS, CDR2 YFSETQ. In nucleotides, the CDR3 is TGCGCCAGCAGCCCGGGACTAACCGGGGAGCTGTTTTTT. Translating gives CASSPGLTGELFF.

The rearrangement links TRBV9 to TRBJ2-7; no clear D. The CDR3 contains 14 residues. The V and J ends lost 1 base and 4 bases respectively, with 12 bases between them. Germline CDR1 and CDR2: SGDLS and YYNGEE. The CDR3, as DNA: TGTGCCAGCAGCGTAAACTCCGGCGGATACGAGCAGTACTTC. This translates into CASSVNSGGYEQYF.

The chain has TRBV7-6 and TRBJ2-5; a possible D gene is TRBD2 (5 bases). Germline values: CDR1 SGHVS, CDR2 FNYEAQ. The CDR3 is 15 amino acids. V shed 1 base and J shed 1 base, with 10 bases lying between them. In nucleotides, the CDR3 is TGTGCCAGCAGCTTAGAGAGTAGCGTCCAAGAGACCCAGTACTTC. Amino acids: CASSLESSVQETQYF.

The chain joins TRBV28 to TRBJ2-2, with a weak D call TRBD1 (5 bases). The CDR3 has 14 amino acids. Germline CDR1 and CDR2: MDHEN and SYDVKM. V was shortened by 4 bases and J by 5 bases, with 11 bases between the two germline ends. The CDR3 sequence: CASSWKGRTGELFF. The CDR3 DNA is TGTGCCAGCAGTTGGAAGGGGCGGACCGGGGAGCTGTTTTTT.

This chain uses TRBV5-1 with TRBJ2-3; D possibly corresponds to TRBD2 (6 bases). Trimming removed 0 bases from V and 4 bases from J, with 12 bases in between. The CDR3 contains 15 residues. Per the germline V gene, CDR1 is SGHRS and CDR2 is YFSETQ. The CDR3 reads CASSLVLGGADTQYF. DNA for the CDR3: TGCGCCAGCAGCTTGGTCCTGGGAGGCGCAGATACGCAGTATTTT.

The rearrangement joins TRBV2 to TRBJ2-2; 14 bases map to TRBD2. V shed 8 bases and J 7 bases; nucleotides not matched to a gene: 6. The CDR3 is 15 amino acids. Germline CDR1 is SNHLY and CDR2 is FYNNEI. The DNA of the CDR3 is TGTGCCAGCCTGGGACTAGCGGGAGAAGGCGGGGAGCTGTTTTTT. Protein sequence: CASLGLAGEGGELFF.

V and J are TRBV7-9 and TRBJ2-1; D is unclear. CDR3 size: 16 residues. The V gene's germline CDR1 is SEHNR and CDR2 FQNEAQ (reference sequence). V was pared by 0 bases and J by 0 bases, with 9 bases between. The CDR3 spells CASSLARQLSYNEQFF. The CDR3 region has the DNA TGTGCCAGCAGCTTAGCGCGGCAGCTCTCCTACAATGAGCAGTTCTTC.

CDR3 protein: CASSHGQSNTEAFF. In DNA, the CDR3 is TGCGCCAGCAGCCATGGACAGTCGAACACTGAAGCTTTCTTT. This rearrangement joins TRBV4-1 to TRBJ1-1; a possible D gene is TRBD1 (6 bases). The V gene lost 3 bases and the J gene lost 1 base, with 9 bases spanning the gap. Germline-derived CDR1 and CDR2 are MGHRA and YSYEKL. This CDR3 comprises 14 residues.

This chain links TRBV28 with TRBJ2-1; possibly TRBD1 for D (5 bases). This CDR3 has 11 residues. Trimming took off 8 bases at V and 11 bases at J, with 13 bases between the two ends. CDR1 is MDHEN, CDR2 SYDVKM, per germline. The CDR3 nucleotides are TGTGCCAGCGAGAATGGACACCAGCAGTTCTTC. Translating gives CASENGHQQFF. Using reference TRBV28 and TRBJ2-1 for the parts outside the CDR3, the full variable domain is DVKVTQSSRYLVKRTGEKVFLECVQDMDHENMFWYRQDPGLGLRLIYFSYDVKMKEKGDIPEGYSVSREKKERFSLILESASTNQTSMYLCASENGHQQFFGPGTRLTVL.

This clone came up once. V usage is TRBV28 and J usage is TRBJ2-7; 9 positions agree with TRBD2. Germline-derived CDR1 and CDR2 are MDHEN and SYDVKM. The CDR3 is 15 amino acids. V lost 6 bases, J lost 2 bases, and 8 bases stayed unmatched. The CDR3 loop reads CASSSSLAGPYEQYF. The CDR3, as DNA: TGTGCCAGCAGCTCATCCCTAGCGGGACCCTACGAGCAGTACTTC.